The 21 T cell receptor beta chains reported below all come from one sample, sequenced in a study of T cells expressing NK-cell markers. TCRdb reworked the 5' RACE reads into one entry per CDR3 protein, no DNA. The repertoire table contains 500,000 or so distinct CDR3 sequences. The sample comprised blood T cells: a sorted CD56 or NKG2C T cell subset, CD4+ or CD8+ T cells, or bulk PBMC T cells (not recorded which). The receptors were sampled from a man aged 18-30 years in good health.

The chain is built from TRBV7-2 and TRBJ1-2. The germline V gene has CDR1 SGHTA and CDR2 FQGNSA. This CDR3 is built from 13 residues. The CDR3 region is CASSLAPTASPTF.

This chain joins TRBV5-1 and TRBJ2-3; TCRdb selects TRBD1, and the lack of DNA leaves this call unchecked. Looked up from germline, CDR1 is SGHRS and CDR2 is YFSETQ. The length of the CDR3 is 16 residues. The chain's CDR3 is CASSSQSSGRQDTQYF.

The chain recombines TRBV20-1 with TRBJ2-2; TCRdb's D gene call, TRBD1, goes unchecked for lack of DNA. CDR3 length: 17 amino acids. Per the germline V gene, CDR1 is DFQATT and CDR2 is SNEGSKA (reference sequence). CDR3 in amino acids: CSARDPGTGTNTGELFF.

The chain employs TRBV10-2 and TRBJ2-5; TCRdb names TRBD2, which stays unverified in the absence of DNA. The CDR3 totals 16 residues. CDR1 and CDR2 (germline): WSHSY, SAAADI. CDR3 sequence reads: CASSARLAGTQETQYF.

V is TRBV24-1 and J is TRBJ2-7; no DNA is available, so the TRBD1 call from TCRdb remains unchecked. The CDR3 is made up of 15 amino acids. Germline V gene sequence: CDR1 KGHDR, CDR2 SFDVKD. The CDR3 reads CATSSGRGYFDEQYF.

The V call is TRBV7-2, the J call TRBJ2-3; the D call of TRBD1 rests on TCRdb alone, since no DNA is present to check it. CDR1 and CDR2 (germline): SGHTA, FQGNSA. The CDR3 is 13 residues long. CDR3 in amino acids: CASLTGSADTQYF.

The rearrangement joins TRBV5-1 to TRBJ2-1; TCRdb calls TRBD2, which cannot be checked without DNA. The CDR3 extends over 15 amino acids. CDR1 is SGHRS, CDR2 YFSETQ, per germline. CDR3 protein: CASSLERVGQNEQFF. Full variable domain (missing parts from reference TRBV5-1 and TRBJ2-1): KAGVTQTPRYLIKTRGQQVTLSCSPISGHRSVSWYQQTPGQGLQFLFEYFSETQRNKGNFPGRFSGRQFSNSRSEMNVSTLELGDSALYLCASSLERVGQNEQFFGPGTRLTVL.

The CDR3 loop reads CASSFRTGGSTDTQYF. V usage is TRBV12-3 or TRBV12-4 and J usage is TRBJ2-3; TCRdb gives TRBD1 as the D gene, but with no DNA this cannot be confirmed. The CDR3 extends over 16 amino acids.

The chain links TRBV6-1 to TRBJ1-6; TCRdb calls TRBD1, which cannot be checked without DNA. This CDR3 has 15 residues. Germline CDR1 MNHNS, CDR2 SASEGT. Here the CDR3 reads CASSQDRYYNSPLHF.

This chain uses TRBV12-3 or TRBV12-4 with TRBJ2-5. The CDR3 spans 13 residues. The chain's CDR3 is CASSLGSSETQYF.

The chain is built from TRBV27 and TRBJ2-7. The CDR3 loop spans 15 amino acids. Germline CDR1 is MNHEY and CDR2 is SMNVEV (reference sequence). CDR3 protein: CASTQKSGESYEQYF.

The chain combines TRBV15 with TRBJ1-2; as DNA is missing, the TRBD1 call by TCRdb cannot be tested. This CDR3 spans 14 amino acids. Germline V gene sequence: CDR1 LNHNV, CDR2 YYDKDF (reference sequence). The CDR3 spells CATSRDGQEYGYTF.

The chain carries TRBV18 and TRBJ1-2; TCRdb selects TRBD1, and the lack of DNA leaves this call unchecked. The CDR3 extends over 15 amino acids. Germline CDR1 KGHSH, CDR2 LQKENI. The CDR3 protein is CASSPGDREFGGYTF.

The chain carries TRBV5-1 and TRBJ2-1. Germline loops: CDR1 SGHRS, CDR2 YFSETQ. This CDR3 spans 16 amino acids. CDR3 loop: CASTSWSGSPYNEQFF.

The rearrangement joins TRBV24-1 to TRBJ2-4; TCRdb's D call, TRBD2, is unchecked because there is no DNA. Germline loops: CDR1 KGHDR, CDR2 SFDVKD. This CDR3 is built from 17 residues. CDR3 sequence: CATSDSMTSGSSNIQYF.

The rearrangement links TRBV15 to TRBJ2-3; TCRdb proposes TRBD2, but this gene call is untestable without DNA. The CDR3 has 18 residues. Germline CDR1 is LNHNV and CDR2 is YYDKDF (reference sequence). The CDR3 loop is CATSRDRPSALGTDTQYF. The entire variable domain, with the rest obtained from reference TRBV15 and TRBJ2-3, is as follows: DAMVIQNPRYQVTQFGKPVTLSCSQTLNHNVMYWYQQKSSQAPKLLFHYYDKDFNNEADTPDNFQSRRPNTSFCFLDIRSPGLGDTAMYLCATSRDRPSALGTDTQYFGPGTRLTVL.

The V call is TRBV12-3 or TRBV12-4, the J call TRBJ1-5. This CDR3 has 14 amino acids. Here the CDR3 reads CASSLDGRDQPQHF.

The chain combines TRBV7-9 with TRBJ2-3; the TCRdb D gene call, TRBD1, has no DNA to confirm it. CDR3 length: 14 residues. CDR1 and CDR2 (germline): SEHNR, FQNEAQ (reference sequence). CDR3 sequence: CASRRREGPDTQYF.

The J gene is TRBJ2-3, the V gene TRBV12-3 or TRBV12-4. The CDR3 runs to 11 residues. The CDR3 here is CASSEGYTQYF.

V is TRBV5-1 and J is TRBJ1-2; without DNA, the TCRdb call of TRBD1 cannot be checked. CDR3 size: 13 residues. Germline V CDR1 and CDR2: SGHRS, YFSETQ. CDR3: CASSLEQGYGYTF.

The chain uses TRBV18 and TRBJ2-1; TCRdb reports TRBD1, a call that lacks DNA to check it against. The CDR3 contains 14 residues. Per germline, CDR1 KGHSH and CDR2 LQKENI. This CDR3 reads CASSPHPRGDEQFF.